The 10 T cell receptor beta chains below all came from one sample that was sequenced in a study of CD8 T cells in Susac syndrome. RNA amounts of about 0.5 to 1 ug underwent reverse transcription with random hexamers. TCRdb re-derived calls from the immunoSEQ multiplex PCR reads in MiXCR, one entry per CDR3 protein. The sample contains 250,000 to 300,000 distinct CDR3 sequences, approximately 91% of which appear only once. Sequencing input: CD8+ T cells from PBMCs. These receptors were obtained from a human donor with multiple sclerosis.

The J gene is TRBJ2-7, the V gene TRBV6-5; D may be TRBD1 (6 bases). V was pared by 6 bases and J by 2 bases, with 14 bases between. Germline values: CDR1 MNHEY, CDR2 SVGAGI. The CDR3 loop spans 14 amino acids. CDR3 in DNA: TGTGCCAGCAGATCGGGACAAACGACCTACGAGCAGTACTTC. Its translation: CASRSGQTTYEQYF.

This CDR3 reads CASSRTGGSYGYTF. The CDR3 DNA follows: TGTGCCAGCAGTCGTACCGGGGGGAGCTATGGCTACACCTTC. The rearrangement joins TRBV6-5 to TRBJ1-2, with a tentative D call TRBD1 (5 bases). Germline CDR1 MNHEY, CDR2 SVGAGI. The CDR3 consists of 14 residues. V lost 5 bases, J lost 4 bases, and 14 bases lay in between.

This clonotype appeared a single time. The chain combines TRBV4-3 with TRBJ2-5; 11 bases line up with TRBD2. The germline CDR1 and CDR2 sequences are LGHNA and YSLEER. Trimming at V came to 0 bases and at J to 5 bases, leaving 5 bases not matched to a gene. The CDR3 runs 16 residues. The CDR3 nucleotides read TGCGCCAGCAGCCAAGAACTAGCGGGAGATTTGGAGACCCAGTACTTC. Amino acids: CASSQELAGDLETQYF.

This chain links TRBV12-3 or TRBV12-4 with TRBJ2-1; D may be TRBD2 (5 bases). This CDR3 is 17 amino acids long. Trimming stripped 8 bases from V and 6 bases from J, with 26 bases between. The DNA for the CDR3 is TGTGCCAGCGACGGTGGCGCGGCGGGTCCTTTAATCAATGAGCAGTTCTTC. It encodes CASDGGAAGPLINEQFF.

J is TRBJ2-5 and V is TRBV13; 8 bases map to TRBD1. Germline CDR1 PRHDT, CDR2 FYEKMQ (reference sequence). This CDR3 comprises 15 residues. The ends lost 0 bases at V and 5 bases at J; junction bases unmatched: 5. The CDR3 DNA is TGTGCCAGCAGCTTAGGGGCAGGGGGCCTGGAGACCCAGTACTTC. Its protein product is CASSLGAGGLETQYF.

The chain links TRBV7-9 to TRBJ2-5; D remains unclear. The CDR3 is 14 residues long. V lost 0 bases and J lost 4, with 9 bases in between. In germline, CDR1 is SEHNR, CDR2 FQNEAQ (reference sequence). CDR3 amino acids: CASSLAVFPETQYF. DNA for the CDR3: TGTGCCAGCAGCTTAGCAGTATTCCCAGAGACCCAGTACTTC.

This clonotype was counted a single time. The chain uses TRBV27 and TRBJ2-7; possible D gene TRBD1, 9 bases. Germline V gene lookup returns CDR1 MNHEY and CDR2 SMNVEV (reference sequence). The length of the CDR3 is 17 residues. Trimming cost V 5 bases and J 3 bases, with 23 bases left between them. The CDR3 loop reads CASSPTSGQGLVYEQYF. For the CDR3, the DNA is TGTGCCAGCAGTCCGACTTCGGGACAGGGACTAGTCTACGAGCAGTACTTC.

The chain joins TRBV11-2 to TRBJ2-7; 7 bases agree with TRBD2. With 4 bases clipped from V and 3 bases from J, the junction kept 18 bases outside the gene matches. The CDR3 covers 18 residues. The germline V gene encodes CDR1 SGHAT and CDR2 FQNNGV. CDR3 DNA: TGTGCCAGCAGCTCTCCCGGGGGAGGCGGGAGCTTTAACTACGAGCAGTACTTC. Translation: CASSSPGGGGSFNYEQYF.

The chain carries TRBV14 and TRBJ1-2; D unclear. The CDR3 totals 12 residues. The germline CDR1 and CDR2 sequences are SGHDN and FVKESK. Trimming stripped 3 bases from V and 5 bases from J, with 7 bases between. The CDR3 spells CASSQQTYGYTF. The DNA for the CDR3 is TGTGCCAGCAGCCAGCAAACGTATGGCTACACCTTC.

The rearrangement joins TRBV11-2 to TRBJ2-1, with 10 nucleotides matching TRBD2. The CDR3 is 20 amino acids. CDR1 and CDR2 (germline): SGHAT, FQNNGV. V gave up 0 bases and J gave up 0 bases; unmatched junction bases: 11. The CDR3 nucleotides are TGTGCCAGCAGCTTAGATCTCTTAGCGGGAGGCCCCTCCTCCTACAATGAGCAGTTCTTC. Translated: CASSLDLLAGGPSSYNEQFF.